This T cell receptor beta chain is drawn from a study of blood T cell repertoires in COVID-19. For the study at large: The United States, Italy and Spain supplied acute and convalescent COVID-19 samples.

V was pared by 1 base and J by 1 base, with 11 bases of the junction left unmatched. The CDR3 totals 19 residues. Germline values: CDR1 SQVTM, CDR2 ANQGSEA. This clone was counted a single time. TCRdb's copy holds only in-frame clones and misses some; the assay was immunoSEQ multiplex PCR. The sample has about 210,000 clones; 87% are singletons. The study assigned cohorts using participant-reported clinical history. This TCR was recovered from a man younger than 30 with acute COVID-19. The material sequenced was PBMCs or T cells enriched from blood (not recorded which). V usage is TRBV29-1 and J usage is TRBJ2-1; 12 bases are a match to TRBD2. The CDR3 sequence: CSVEGGGTSGPYSYNEQFF. The DNA of the CDR3 is TGCAGCGTTGAAGGAGGTGGGACTAGCGGGCCCTATTCCTACAATGAGCAGTTCTTC.